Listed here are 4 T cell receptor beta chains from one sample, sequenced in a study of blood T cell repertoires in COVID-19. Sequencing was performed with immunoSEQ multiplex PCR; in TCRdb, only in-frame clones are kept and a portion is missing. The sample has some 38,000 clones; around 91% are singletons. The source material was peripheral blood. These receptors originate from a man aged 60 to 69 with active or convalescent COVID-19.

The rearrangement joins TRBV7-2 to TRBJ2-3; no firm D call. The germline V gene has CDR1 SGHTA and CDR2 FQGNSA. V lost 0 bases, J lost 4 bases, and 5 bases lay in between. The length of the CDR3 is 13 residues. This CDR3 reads CASSLASADTQYF. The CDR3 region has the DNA TGTGCCAGCAGCTTAGCGTCGGCAGATACGCAGTATTTT. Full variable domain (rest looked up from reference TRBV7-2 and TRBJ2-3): GAGVSQSPSNKVTEKGKDVELRCDPISGHTALYWYRQSLGQGLEFLIYFQGNSAPDKSGLPSDRFSAERTGGSVSTLTIQRTQQEDSAVYLCASSLASADTQYFGPGTRLTVL.

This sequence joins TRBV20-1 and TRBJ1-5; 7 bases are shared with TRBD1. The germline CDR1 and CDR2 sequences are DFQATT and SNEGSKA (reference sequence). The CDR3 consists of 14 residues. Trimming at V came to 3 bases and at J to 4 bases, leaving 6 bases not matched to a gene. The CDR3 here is CSASPGQSNQPQHF. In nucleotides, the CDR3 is TGCAGTGCTAGTCCGGGACAGTCGAATCAGCCCCAGCATTTT.

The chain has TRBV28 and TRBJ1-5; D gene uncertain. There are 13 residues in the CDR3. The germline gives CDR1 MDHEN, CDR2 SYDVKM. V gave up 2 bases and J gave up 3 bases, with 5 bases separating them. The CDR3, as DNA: TGTGCCAGCAGTTTAGAGGACAATCAGCCCCAGCATTTT. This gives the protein CASSLEDNQPQHF.

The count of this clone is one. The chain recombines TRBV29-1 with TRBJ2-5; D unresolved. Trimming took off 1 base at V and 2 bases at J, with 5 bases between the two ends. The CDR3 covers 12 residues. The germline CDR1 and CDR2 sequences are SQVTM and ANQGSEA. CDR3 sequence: CSVEVQQETQYF. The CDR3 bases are TGCAGCGTTGAAGTCCAGCAAGAGACCCAGTACTTC.